One T cell receptor beta chain is described in this entry. Its matching antigen is unknown. The source of the sample is a study of shared clonotypes between healthy human individuals. Study-level results: The sampled material consisted only of blood, and tissue repertoires are likely to differ. In general, naive subsets displayed greater estimated richness than memory subsets did.

CD8 cells regarded as naive lacked CD45RO, were positively chosen for CCR7, and omitted terminally differentiated effector memory CD45RA+ cells. CDR1 SGDLS and CDR2 YYNGEE come from the germline V gene. The germline V and J ends were trimmed by 3 bases and 2 bases, with 12 bases remaining between them. This CDR3 contains 15 residues. Produced via immunoSEQ multiplex PCR; TCRdb's table is partial and in-frame only. The data show 550,000 to 650,000 clones, about 96% seen once. The source is a woman in her twenties or thirties in good health. Source material: naive CD8+ T cells sorted from blood. The V gene is TRBV9, the J gene TRBJ1-3; D perhaps matches TRBD1 (6 bases). In nucleotides, the CDR3 is TGTGCCAGCAGCGGATACACAGGGCCTGGAAACACCATATATTTT. Residues: CASSGYTGPGNTIYF.